This record covers a single T cell receptor (beta chain). What it binds is not known. The CDR3 has 15 residues. V trimming: 4 bases; J trimming: 5 bases; junction bases outside the gene matches: 8. CDR1 and CDR2 from the germline V gene are SGHTA and FQGNSA. This sample is part of a study of T-cell memory formation after mild COVID-19. Whole-study results and caveats: Several responding clones turned up in pre-infection memory, indicating that cross-reactive memory may have taken part. Clones that shrank (day 15 to 85) were balanced CD4/CD8, whereas later expanders leaned CD4+. Proof of SARS-CoV-2 specificity was absent for the second-wave clones that crested on day 37.

The authors produced TCR alpha and TCR beta cDNA libraries with sample barcodes and UMIs by 5'RACE using constant-segment primers. TCRdb recomputed calls from the 5' RACE reads with MiXCR, one row per CDR3 protein. The sample holds 300,000 to 400,000 distinct CDR3 sequences, around 27% seen once. The V gene is TRBV7-2, the J gene TRBJ1-2, with 9 positions matching TRBD1. The receptor comes from an adult woman who had mild COVID-19 (a few samples of this study predate the infection). Cell type and time point are not known. Sequencing input: PBMCs or a T cell subset sorted from them (not recorded which). This CDR3 reads CASSSSKTGGYGYTF. The CDR3 DNA reads as TGTGCCAGCAGCTCATCGAAGACAGGGGGATATGGCTACACCTTC.